Listed below are T cell receptor beta chains from one sample, sequenced in a study of blood T cell repertoires in COVID-19. TCRdb keeps only in-frame clones here, not all; method: immunoSEQ multiplex PCR. The table records approximately 230,000 clones, more than 70% of them present only once. Sequenced material: peripheral blood. The receptor set was obtained from a middle-aged woman who had recovered from COVID-19. CDR3s include the opening cysteine and the closing phenylalanine or tryptophan. Each record gives: D gene, clone size, J gene, V gene, CDR3 protein, CDR3 DNA. D genes are given only for firm matches. Clone size is given for some rows only: seen once, a few or many times, or a class if the clone is expanded.

d_gene: .; abundance: .; j_gene: TRBJ2-5; v_gene: TRBV13; CDR3aa: CASSLGQQETQYF; CDR3nt: TGTGCCAGCAGCTTAGGGCAGCAAGAGACCCAGTACTTC
d_gene: TRBD1; abundance: .; j_gene: TRBJ2-2; v_gene: TRBV6-2/TRBV6-3; CDR3aa: CASSNGQGPNTGELFF; CDR3nt: TGTGCCAGCAGTAACGGACAGGGGCCGAACACCGGGGAGCTGTTTTTT
d_gene: .; abundance: .; j_gene: TRBJ1-2; v_gene: TRBV13; CDR3aa: CASSLGQDYGYTF; CDR3nt: TGTGCCAGCAGCTTAGGGCAGGACTATGGCTACACCTTC
d_gene: .; abundance: once; j_gene: TRBJ2-3; v_gene: TRBV5-1; CDR3aa: CASSLGLVGVTDTQYF; CDR3nt: TGCGCCAGCAGCTTGGGGCTAGTCGGGGTTACAGATACGCAGTATTTT
d_gene: .; abundance: .; j_gene: TRBJ1-3; v_gene: TRBV5-6; CDR3aa: CASSLRGSPGNTIYF; CDR3nt: TGTGCCAGCAGCTTGCGGGGGAGCCCTGGAAACACCATATATTTT
d_gene: TRBD2; abundance: .; j_gene: TRBJ2-7; v_gene: TRBV5-1; CDR3aa: CASSSAGLAGGYEQYF; CDR3nt: TGCGCCAGCAGCTCGGCGGGACTAGCGGGAGGGTACGAGCAGTACTTC
d_gene: TRBD1; abundance: .; j_gene: TRBJ2-3; v_gene: TRBV7-9; CDR3aa: CASSLTRGDTQYF; CDR3nt: TGTGCCAGCAGCCTTACCAGGGGGGATACGCAGTATTTT
d_gene: TRBD1; abundance: few; j_gene: TRBJ1-6; v_gene: TRBV5-1; CDR3aa: CASSLDRGNSPLHF; CDR3nt: TGCGCCAGCAGCTTAGACAGGGGGAATTCACCCCTCCACTTT
d_gene: TRBD1; abundance: .; j_gene: TRBJ1-2; v_gene: TRBV7-9; CDR3aa: CASSLGGQGSMGYTF; CDR3nt: TGTGCCAGCAGCTTAGGTGGACAGGGGTCTATGGGCTACACCTTC
d_gene: .; abundance: .; j_gene: TRBJ1-2; v_gene: TRBV7-2; CDR3aa: CASSPRTVSTF; CDR3nt: TGTGCCAGCAGCCCCCGGACAGTGTCCACCTTC
d_gene: .; abundance: .; j_gene: TRBJ1-1; v_gene: TRBV6-5; CDR3aa: CASSYSRAGEAFF; CDR3nt: TGTGCCAGCAGTTACTCTAGGGCAGGGGAAGCTTTCTTT
d_gene: .; abundance: .; j_gene: TRBJ1-6; v_gene: TRBV9; CDR3aa: CASSATDRARNSPLHF; CDR3nt: TGTGCCAGCAGCGCGACCGACAGAGCCCGAAATTCACCCCTCCACTTT
d_gene: TRBD2; abundance: few; j_gene: TRBJ2-7; v_gene: TRBV19; CDR3aa: CASSSVIIAGGNIYEQYF; CDR3nt: TGTGCCAGTAGTAGCGTCATTATAGCGGGGGGTAATATCTACGAGCAGTACTTC
d_gene: TRBD2; abundance: .; j_gene: TRBJ2-1; v_gene: TRBV5-1; CDR3aa: CASSSAGLAGTNEQFF; CDR3nt: TGCGCCAGCAGCTCTGCGGGACTAGCGGGTACCAATGAGCAGTTCTTC
d_gene: .; abundance: .; j_gene: TRBJ2-3; v_gene: TRBV24-1; CDR3aa: CATSDPGTSTGTQYF; CDR3nt: TGTGCCACCAGTGACCCCGGGACATCGACTGGGACGCAGTATTTT
d_gene: TRBD1; abundance: .; j_gene: TRBJ2-1; v_gene: TRBV19; CDR3aa: CASSTTGGWNEQFF; CDR3nt: TGTGCCAGTAGTACTACAGGGGGCTGGAATGAGCAGTTCTTC
d_gene: .; abundance: .; j_gene: TRBJ1-1; v_gene: TRBV11-3; CDR3aa: CASSLGGTDNAEAFF; CDR3nt: TGTGCCAGCAGCTTAGGCGGGACGGATAACGCTGAAGCTTTCTTT
d_gene: .; abundance: .; j_gene: TRBJ2-3; v_gene: TRBV20-1; CDR3aa: CSASIGEAQETQYF; CDR3nt: TGCAGTGCTAGTATAGGGGAGGCCCAGGAGACGCAGTATTTT
d_gene: TRBD1; abundance: .; j_gene: TRBJ1-3; v_gene: TRBV5-6; CDR3aa: CASSPGQLGNTIYF; CDR3nt: TGTGCCAGCAGCCCGGGACAGCTTGGAAACACCATATATTTT
d_gene: .; abundance: .; j_gene: TRBJ2-7; v_gene: TRBV6-5; CDR3aa: CASSYARENEQYF; CDR3nt: TGTGCCAGCAGTTACGCGAGGGAAAACGAGCAGTACTTC
d_gene: TRBD1; abundance: .; j_gene: TRBJ2-7; v_gene: TRBV11-2; CDR3aa: CASSLGQGRTVGF; CDR3nt: TGTGCCAGCAGCTTGGGACAGGGGCGGACCGTAGGCTTC
d_gene: TRBD1; abundance: .; j_gene: TRBJ1-2; v_gene: TRBV7-8; CDR3aa: CASSLSRDSYGYTF; CDR3nt: TGTGCCAGCAGCCTTAGCCGGGACAGCTATGGCTACACCTTC
d_gene: .; abundance: .; j_gene: TRBJ1-2; v_gene: TRBV21-1; CDR3aa: CASSKGFDRDYGYTF; CDR3nt: TGTGCCAGCAGCAAAGGATTCGACAGGGACTATGGCTACACCTTC
d_gene: .; abundance: .; j_gene: TRBJ1-4; v_gene: TRBV4-1; CDR3aa: CASSQPGHGYEKLFF; CDR3nt: TGCGCCAGCAGCCAACCCGGACATGGTTATGAAAAACTGTTTTTT
d_gene: TRBD1; abundance: .; j_gene: TRBJ2-1; v_gene: TRBV24-1; CDR3aa: CATSPDRGPWNEQFF; CDR3nt: TGTGCCACCAGCCCAGACAGGGGGCCGTGGAATGAGCAGTTCTTC
d_gene: .; abundance: .; j_gene: TRBJ2-7; v_gene: TRBV7-2; CDR3aa: CASSSPAAGAYEQYF; CDR3nt: TGTGCCAGCAGCTCTCCGGCAGCCGGGGCCTACGAGCAGTACTTC
d_gene: .; abundance: .; j_gene: TRBJ2-1; v_gene: TRBV11-1; CDR3aa: CASRPGTGTREQFF; CDR3nt: TGTGCCAGCAGACCCGGGACTGGGACTCGGGAGCAGTTCTTC
d_gene: TRBD2; abundance: .; j_gene: TRBJ2-1; v_gene: TRBV5-8; CDR3aa: CASSFPPGLAGLEQFF; CDR3nt: TGTGCCAGCAGCTTTCCACCGGGACTAGCGGGATTAGAGCAGTTCTTC
d_gene: .; abundance: .; j_gene: TRBJ1-2; v_gene: TRBV30; CDR3aa: CAWSVLAGGERGLGGYTF; CDR3nt: TGTGCCTGGAGTGTACTTGCCGGGGGCGAGCGGGGATTAGGGGGCTACACCTTC
d_gene: TRBD1; abundance: .; j_gene: TRBJ2-3; v_gene: TRBV27; CDR3aa: CASSLLSGQGDSFTDTQYF; CDR3nt: TGTGCCAGCAGTTTACTCTCGGGACAGGGAGACTCCTTCACAGATACGCAGTACTTT
d_gene: TRBD1; abundance: few; j_gene: TRBJ2-7; v_gene: TRBV6-5; CDR3aa: CASSYSGTGYEQYF; CDR3nt: TGTGCCAGCAGTTACTCGGGGACAGGTTATGAGCAGTACTTC